This TCR beta chain was captured by sequencing in a study of T-cell memory formation after mild COVID-19. Findings and caveats of the study: Clones that contracted clustered mainly in CM and EM if CD4+ and in EMRA if CD8+.

The V end lost 6 bases, the J end lost 0 bases, and 21 bases lay between the germline ends. There are 17 residues in the CDR3. Germline values: CDR1 MNHEY, CDR2 SVGAGI. With constant-segment primers, 5'RACE yielded cDNA libraries of TCR alpha and TCR beta that carried sample barcodes and UMIs. TCRdb re-called the 5' RACE reads through MiXCR, storing one row per CDR3 protein. The table lists about 190,000 distinct CDR3 sequences, 20% to 25% of them singletons, with 20% to 25% in the top ten. This clonotype has more than one count but fewer than ten. The antigen remains unidentified. The chain is built from TRBV6-5 and TRBJ2-7; tentatively, D is TRBD2 (5 bases). This TCR derives from an adult woman who had mild COVID-19 (a few samples of this study predate the infection). Cell type and time point are not known. Sequenced material: PBMCs or a T cell subset sorted from them (not recorded which). The CDR3 bases are TGTGCCAGCAGCCCCCTGCTTCGCGGGCCTTTCTCCTACGAGCAGTACTTC. It encodes CASSPLLRGPFSYEQYF.